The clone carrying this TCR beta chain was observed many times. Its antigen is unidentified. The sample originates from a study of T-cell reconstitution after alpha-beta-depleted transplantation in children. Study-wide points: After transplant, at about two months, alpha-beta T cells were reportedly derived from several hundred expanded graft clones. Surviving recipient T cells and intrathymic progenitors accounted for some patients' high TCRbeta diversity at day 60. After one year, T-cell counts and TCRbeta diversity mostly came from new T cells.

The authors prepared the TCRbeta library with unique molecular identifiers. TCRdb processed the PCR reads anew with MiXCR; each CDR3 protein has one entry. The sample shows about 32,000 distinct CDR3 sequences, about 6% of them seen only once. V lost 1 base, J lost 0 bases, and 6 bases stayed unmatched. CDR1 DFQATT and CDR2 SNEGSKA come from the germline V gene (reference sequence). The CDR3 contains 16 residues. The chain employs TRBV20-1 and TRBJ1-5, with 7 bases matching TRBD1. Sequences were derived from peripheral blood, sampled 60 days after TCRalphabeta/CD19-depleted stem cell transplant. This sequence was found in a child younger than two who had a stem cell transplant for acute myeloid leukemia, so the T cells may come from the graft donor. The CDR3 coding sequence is TGCAGTGCTAGAGGCCGGACAGGAGATAGCAATCAGCCCCAGCATTTT. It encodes CSARGRTGDSNQPQHF.